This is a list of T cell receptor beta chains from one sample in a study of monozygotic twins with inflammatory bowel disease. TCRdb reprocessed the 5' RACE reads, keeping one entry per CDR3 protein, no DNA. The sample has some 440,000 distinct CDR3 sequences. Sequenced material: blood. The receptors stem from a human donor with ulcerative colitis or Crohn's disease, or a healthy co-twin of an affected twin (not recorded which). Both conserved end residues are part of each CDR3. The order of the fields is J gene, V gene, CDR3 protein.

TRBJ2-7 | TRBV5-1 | CASSLTSGTPTAEQYF
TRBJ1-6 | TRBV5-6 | CASSAGPLNSPLHF
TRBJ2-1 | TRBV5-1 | CASTREEGLSYNEQFF
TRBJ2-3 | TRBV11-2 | CASSSLAGGPSDTQYF
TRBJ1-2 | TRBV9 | CASRSPVNAHGYTF
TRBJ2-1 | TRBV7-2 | CASSSFSGSAYNEQFF
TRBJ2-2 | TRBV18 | CASSPWQGLASNTGELFF
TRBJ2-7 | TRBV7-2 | CASSSNPSGGGQYF
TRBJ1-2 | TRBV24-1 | CATSATPVDYGYTF
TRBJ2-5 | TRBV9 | CASSGTPGLTQETQYF
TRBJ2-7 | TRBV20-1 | CSGSSHLSYEQYF
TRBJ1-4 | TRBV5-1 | CASSLEGNNEKLFF
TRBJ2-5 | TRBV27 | CASSWSTGLYQETQYF
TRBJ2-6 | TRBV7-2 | CASSLSPRLGSFPHSGANVLTF
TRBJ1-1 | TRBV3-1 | CASSQDSRNTDAFF
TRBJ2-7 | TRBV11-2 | CASSPSGATYEQYF
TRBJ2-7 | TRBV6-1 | CASSSRETERSEQYF
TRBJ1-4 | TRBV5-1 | CASSYRGDEKLFF
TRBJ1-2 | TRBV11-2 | CASSFDRRDRNGYTF
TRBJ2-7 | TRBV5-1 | CASSLVHGAYEQYF
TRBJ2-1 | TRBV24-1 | CATSDRDRQFF
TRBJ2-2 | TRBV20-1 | CSAAAGTTNTGELFF
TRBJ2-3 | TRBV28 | CASSSGLAGFSTDTQYF
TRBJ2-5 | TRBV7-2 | CASSFVESYQETQYF
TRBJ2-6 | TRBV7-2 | CASSLPGANVLTF
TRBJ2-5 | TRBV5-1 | CASSLAGGWILETQYF
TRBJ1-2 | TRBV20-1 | CSASGPFTNGYTF
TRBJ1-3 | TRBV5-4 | CASSYLGQGAGNTIYF
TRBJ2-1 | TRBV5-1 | CASSFSGGASYNEQFF
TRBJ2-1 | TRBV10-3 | CATDHGTLYNEQFF
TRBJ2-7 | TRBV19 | CATRRDLTYEQYF
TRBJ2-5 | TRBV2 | CASSGDSQETQYF
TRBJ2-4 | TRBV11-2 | CASSLVTTVPNLAKNIQYF
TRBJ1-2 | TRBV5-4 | CASSLQGYYGYTF
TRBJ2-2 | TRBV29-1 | CSVDGWGNTGELFF
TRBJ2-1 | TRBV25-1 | CASSEAGGLYNEQFF
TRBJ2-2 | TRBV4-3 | CASSRQLAGGGGGELFF
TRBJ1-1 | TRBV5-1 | CASSWRGPNTEAFF
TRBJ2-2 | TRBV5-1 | CASSLPHLNTGELFF
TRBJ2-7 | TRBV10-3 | CATCSALTYEQYF
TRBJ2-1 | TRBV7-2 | CASSAPNSGGPRYEQFF
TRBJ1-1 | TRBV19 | CASSITGGNPSVEAFF
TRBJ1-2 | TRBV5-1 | CASSLLAGRYTF
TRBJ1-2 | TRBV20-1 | CSARGGRGLGNYGYTF
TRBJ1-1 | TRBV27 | CASSSRGYMNTEAFF
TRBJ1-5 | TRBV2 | CASSIDEGHRYQPQHF
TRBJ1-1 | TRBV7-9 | CASSLPTAMNTEAFF
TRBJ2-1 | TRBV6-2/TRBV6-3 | CASRLRSYNEQFF